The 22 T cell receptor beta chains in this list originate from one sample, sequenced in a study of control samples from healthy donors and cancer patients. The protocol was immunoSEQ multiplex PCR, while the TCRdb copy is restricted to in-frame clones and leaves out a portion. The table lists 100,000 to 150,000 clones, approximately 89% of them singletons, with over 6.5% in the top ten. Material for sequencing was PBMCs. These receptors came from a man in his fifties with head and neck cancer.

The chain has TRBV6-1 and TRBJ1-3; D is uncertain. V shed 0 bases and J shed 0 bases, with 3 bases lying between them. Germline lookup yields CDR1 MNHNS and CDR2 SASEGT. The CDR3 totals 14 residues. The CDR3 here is CASSEAISGNTIYF. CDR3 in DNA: TGTGCCAGCAGTGAAGCGATCTCTGGAAACACCATATATTTT.

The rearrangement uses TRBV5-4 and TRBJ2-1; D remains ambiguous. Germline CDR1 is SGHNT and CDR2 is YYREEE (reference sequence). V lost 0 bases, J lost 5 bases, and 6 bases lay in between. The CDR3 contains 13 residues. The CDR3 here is CASSLVGDNEQFF. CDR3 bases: TGTGCCAGCAGCTTGGTGGGTGACAATGAGCAGTTCTTC. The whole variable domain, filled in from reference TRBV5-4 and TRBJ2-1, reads ETGVTQSPTHLIKTRGQQVTLRCSSQSGHNTVSWYQQALGQGPQFIFQYYREEENGRGNFPPRFSGLQFPNYSSELNVNALELDDSALYLCASSLVGDNEQFFGPGTRLTVL.

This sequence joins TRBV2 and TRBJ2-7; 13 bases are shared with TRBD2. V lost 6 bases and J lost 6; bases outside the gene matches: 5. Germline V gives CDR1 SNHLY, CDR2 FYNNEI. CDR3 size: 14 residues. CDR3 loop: CASSGTSGMGEQYF. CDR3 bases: TGTGCCAGCAGCGGGACTAGCGGGATGGGCGAGCAGTACTTC.

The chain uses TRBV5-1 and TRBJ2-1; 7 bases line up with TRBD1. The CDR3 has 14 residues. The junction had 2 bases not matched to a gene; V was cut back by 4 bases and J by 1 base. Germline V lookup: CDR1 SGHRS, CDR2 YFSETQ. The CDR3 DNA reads TGCGCCAGCAGCCGGGACAGTTCCTACAATGAGCAGTTCTTC. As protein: CASSRDSSYNEQFF.

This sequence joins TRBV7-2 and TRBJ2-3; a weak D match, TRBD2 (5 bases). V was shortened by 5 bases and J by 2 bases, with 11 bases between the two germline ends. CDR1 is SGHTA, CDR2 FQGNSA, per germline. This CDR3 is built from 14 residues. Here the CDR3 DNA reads TGTGCCAGCAGCCTGCGGGTTATCACAGATACGCAGTATTTT. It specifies CASSLRVITDTQYF.

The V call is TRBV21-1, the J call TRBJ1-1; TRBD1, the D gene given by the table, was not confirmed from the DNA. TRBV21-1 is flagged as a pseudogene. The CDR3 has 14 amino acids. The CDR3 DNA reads TGTGCCAGCAGCAAGCCGCAGGGGGACACTGAAGCTTTCTTT. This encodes CASSKPQGDTEAFF.

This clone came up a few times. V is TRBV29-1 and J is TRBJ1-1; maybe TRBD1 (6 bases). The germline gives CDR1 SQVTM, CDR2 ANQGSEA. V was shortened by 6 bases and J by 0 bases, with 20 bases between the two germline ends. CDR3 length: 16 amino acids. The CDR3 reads CSVTTRRGGMNTEAFF. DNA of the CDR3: TGCAGCGTGACTACGAGGAGGGGGGGGATGAACACTGAAGCTTTCTTT. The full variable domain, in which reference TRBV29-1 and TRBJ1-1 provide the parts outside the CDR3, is SAVISQKPSRDICQRGTSLTIQCQVDSQVTMMFWYRQQPGQSLTLIATANQGSEATYESGFVIDKFPISRPNLTFSTLTVSNMSPEDSSIYLCSVTTRRGGMNTEAFFGQGTRLTVV.

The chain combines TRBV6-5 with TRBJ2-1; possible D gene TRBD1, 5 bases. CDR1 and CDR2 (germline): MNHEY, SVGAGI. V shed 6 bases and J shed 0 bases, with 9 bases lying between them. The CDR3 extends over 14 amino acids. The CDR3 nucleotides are TGTGCCAGCAGCAACAGGCGCTCCTACAATGAGCAGTTCTTC. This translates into CASSNRRSYNEQFF.

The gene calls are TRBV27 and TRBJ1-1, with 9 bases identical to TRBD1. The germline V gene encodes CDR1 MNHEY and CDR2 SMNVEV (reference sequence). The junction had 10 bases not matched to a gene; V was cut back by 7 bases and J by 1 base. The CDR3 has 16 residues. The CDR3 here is CASTLSGQGGNTEAFF. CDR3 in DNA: TGTGCCAGCACCCTCTCGGGACAGGGAGGGAACACTGAAGCTTTCTTT.

CDR3 sequence (DNA): TGTGCCAGCTCACCACCGCAGCCTTCCTACAATGAGCAGTTCTTC. Protein sequence: CASSPPQPSYNEQFF. This chain joins TRBV18 and TRBJ2-1; D is uncertain. The CDR3 runs 15 residues. The V and J ends lost 0 bases and 1 base respectively, with 7 bases between them. Germline assignment: CDR1 KGHSH and CDR2 LQKENI.

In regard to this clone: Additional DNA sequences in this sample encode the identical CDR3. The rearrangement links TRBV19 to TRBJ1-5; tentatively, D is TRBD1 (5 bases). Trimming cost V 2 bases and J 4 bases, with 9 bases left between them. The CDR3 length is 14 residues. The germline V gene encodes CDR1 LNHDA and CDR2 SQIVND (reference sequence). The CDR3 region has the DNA TGTGCCAGTAGTATACGACAGAGGAATCAGCCCCAGCATTTT. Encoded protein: CASSIRQRNQPQHF.

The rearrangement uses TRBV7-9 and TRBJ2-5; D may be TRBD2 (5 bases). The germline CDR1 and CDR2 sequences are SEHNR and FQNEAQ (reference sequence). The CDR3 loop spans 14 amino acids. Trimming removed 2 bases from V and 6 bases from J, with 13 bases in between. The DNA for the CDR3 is TGTGCCAGCAGCTTATCCGAGGGCCGCAAGACCCAGTACTTC. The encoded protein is CASSLSEGRKTQYF.

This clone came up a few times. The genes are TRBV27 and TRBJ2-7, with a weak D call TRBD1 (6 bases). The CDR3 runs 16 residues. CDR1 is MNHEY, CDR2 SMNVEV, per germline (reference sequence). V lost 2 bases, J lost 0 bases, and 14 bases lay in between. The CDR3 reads CASSLTGQSASYEQYF. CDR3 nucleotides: TGTGCCAGCAGTTTAACTGGACAGTCTGCCTCCTACGAGCAGTACTTC.

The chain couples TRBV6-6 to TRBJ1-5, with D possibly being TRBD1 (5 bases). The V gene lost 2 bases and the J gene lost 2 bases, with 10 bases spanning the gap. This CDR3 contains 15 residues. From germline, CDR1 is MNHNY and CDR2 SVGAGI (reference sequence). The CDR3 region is CASSYEGSGNQPQHF. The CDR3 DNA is TGTGCCAGCAGTTACGAGGGGTCGGGCAATCAGCCCCAGCATTTT.

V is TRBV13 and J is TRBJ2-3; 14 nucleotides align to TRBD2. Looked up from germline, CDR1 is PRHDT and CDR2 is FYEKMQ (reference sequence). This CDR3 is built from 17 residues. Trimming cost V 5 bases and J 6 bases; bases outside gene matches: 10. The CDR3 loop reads CASSTGLAGVSSDTQYF. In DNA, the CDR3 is TGTGCCAGCAGCACGGGACTAGCGGGAGTTTCATCCGATACGCAGTATTTT.

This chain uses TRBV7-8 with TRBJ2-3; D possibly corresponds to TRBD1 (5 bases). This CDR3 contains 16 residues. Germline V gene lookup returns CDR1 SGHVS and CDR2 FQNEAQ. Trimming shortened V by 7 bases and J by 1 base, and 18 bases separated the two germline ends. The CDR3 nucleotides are TGTGCCAGCACCCTAGGGGAAGGACACCGCACAGATACGCAGTATTTT. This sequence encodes CASTLGEGHRTDTQYF.

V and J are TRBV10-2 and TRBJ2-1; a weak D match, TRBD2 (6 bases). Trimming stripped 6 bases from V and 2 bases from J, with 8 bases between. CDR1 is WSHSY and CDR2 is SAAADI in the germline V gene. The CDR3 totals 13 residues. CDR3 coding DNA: TGCGCCAGCAGGGGACTGGCCTACAATGAGCAGTTCTTC. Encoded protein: CASRGLAYNEQFF.

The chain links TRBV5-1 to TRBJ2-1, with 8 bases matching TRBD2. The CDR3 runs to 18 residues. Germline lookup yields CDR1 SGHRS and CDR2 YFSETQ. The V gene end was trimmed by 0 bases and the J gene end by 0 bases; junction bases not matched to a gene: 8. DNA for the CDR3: TGCGCCAGCAGCTTGGAGGGTAGCGGGACAACCTCCTACAATGAGCAGTTCTTC. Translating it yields CASSLEGSGTTSYNEQFF.

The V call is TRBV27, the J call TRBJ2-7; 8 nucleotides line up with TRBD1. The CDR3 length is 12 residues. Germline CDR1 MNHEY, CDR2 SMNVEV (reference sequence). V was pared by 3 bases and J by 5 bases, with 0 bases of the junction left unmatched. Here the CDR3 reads CASSLTGDEQYF. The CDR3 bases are TGTGCCAGCAGTTTGACAGGGGACGAGCAGTACTTC.

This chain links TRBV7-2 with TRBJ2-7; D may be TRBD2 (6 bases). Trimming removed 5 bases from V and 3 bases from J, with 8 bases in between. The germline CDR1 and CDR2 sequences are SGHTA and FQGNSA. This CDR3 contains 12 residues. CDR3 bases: TGTGCCAGCAGCGGAGGGTACTACGAGCAGTACTTC. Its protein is CASSGGYYEQYF.

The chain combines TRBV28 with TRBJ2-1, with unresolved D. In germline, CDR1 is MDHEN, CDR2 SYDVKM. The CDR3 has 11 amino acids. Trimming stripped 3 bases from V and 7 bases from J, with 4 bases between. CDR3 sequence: CASSLRNEQFF. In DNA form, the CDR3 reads TGTGCCAGCAGTTTGCGTAATGAGCAGTTCTTC.

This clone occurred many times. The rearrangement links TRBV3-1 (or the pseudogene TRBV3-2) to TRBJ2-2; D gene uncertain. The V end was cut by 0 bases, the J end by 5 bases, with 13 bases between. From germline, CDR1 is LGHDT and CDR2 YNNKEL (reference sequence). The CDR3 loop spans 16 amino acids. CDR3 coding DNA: TGTGCCAGCAGCCAAGAACAGTGGGTGGAAACCGGGGAGCTGTTTTTT. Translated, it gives CASSQEQWVETGELFF.